The next 12 T cell receptor beta chains were all read from a single sample in a study of blood T cell repertoires in COVID-19. Produced via immunoSEQ multiplex PCR; TCRdb's table is partial and in-frame only. The table records about 190,000 clones, roughly 78% of them present only once. The sample consisted of peripheral blood. These receptors were taken from a woman older than 75 with active or convalescent COVID-19.

V usage is TRBV5-5 and J usage is TRBJ2-5, with D uncertain. Germline CDR1 is SGHKS and CDR2 is YYEKEE (reference sequence). V was shortened by 0 bases and J by 5 bases, with 8 bases between the two germline ends. This CDR3 spans 13 amino acids. The CDR3 bases are TGTGCCAGCAGCTTGGAGGTGGAGGAGACCCAGTACTTC. Amino acids: CASSLEVEETQYF.

V gene TRBV23-1 combines with J gene TRBJ2-7, with D possibly being TRBD1 (6 bases). TRBV23-1 is an ORF, with its function uncertain. The CDR3 consists of 13 residues. V was clipped by 1 base and J by 10 bases, with 14 bases between them. In DNA form, the CDR3 reads TGCGCCAGCAGTCAATTGGACAGCATCCCCCAGTACTTC. Its protein is CASSQLDSIPQYF.

The chain carries TRBV5-5 and TRBJ1-2; maybe TRBD1 (5 bases). Trimming left V 2 bases short and J 0 bases short, with 11 bases between. Germline CDR1 is SGHKS and CDR2 is YYEKEE (reference sequence). The CDR3 is 15 amino acids. This chain's CDR3 is CASSLGVSTNYGYTF. DNA for the CDR3: TGTGCCAGCAGCTTAGGGGTTTCGACTAACTATGGCTACACCTTC.

This clone has only a few counts. The V call is TRBV5-4, the J call TRBJ2-2; weak D call: TRBD2 (5 bases). Trimming took 4 bases from V and 4 from J, leaving 8 bases between them. Germline V gene data show CDR1 as SGHNT and CDR2 as YYREEE (reference sequence). The CDR3 consists of 13 residues. The CDR3 spells CASSPDSTGELFF. The CDR3 DNA follows: TGTGCCAGCAGCCCGGACTCCACCGGGGAGCTGTTTTTT.

The chain couples TRBV3-1 (or the pseudogene TRBV3-2) to TRBJ2-3; no firm D call. The V end was cut by 3 bases, the J end by 0 bases, with 4 bases between. This CDR3 spans 13 amino acids. Germline CDR1 is LGHDT and CDR2 is YNNKEL (reference sequence). The DNA for the CDR3 is TGTGCCAGCAGCCAGAGGAGCACAGATACGCAGTATTTT. Translating it yields CASSQRSTDTQYF.

V usage is TRBV28 and J usage is TRBJ2-5; TRBD2 aligns across 10 bases. The CDR3 is 15 residues long. The germline V gene has CDR1 MDHEN and CDR2 SYDVKM. V shed 6 bases, J shed 2 bases, and the junction held 6 bases outside the gene matches. The CDR3 is CASRNSGGPQETQYF. CDR3 DNA: TGTGCCAGCAGAAATAGCGGGGGGCCTCAAGAGACCCAGTACTTC.

This chain connects TRBV7-9 to TRBJ1-1; no definite D call. The ends were cut back, 0 bases at V and 1 base at J, with 6 bases in the middle. CDR1 and CDR2 from the germline V gene are SEHNR and FQNEAQ (reference sequence). The length of the CDR3 is 14 residues. The CDR3 bases are TGTGCCAGCAGCTTAGCACCCGGGAACACTGAAGCTTTCTTT. Its protein product is CASSLAPGNTEAFF.

The gene calls are TRBV19 and TRBJ1-1; no definite D call. This CDR3 is 14 amino acids long. V lost 3 bases to trimming and J lost 1 base, with 9 bases between them. CDR1 and CDR2 (germline): LNHDA, SQIVND (reference sequence). The CDR3 here is CASSIGSTNTEAFF. The CDR3 DNA reads TGTGCCAGTAGTATTGGGAGTACGAACACTGAAGCTTTCTTT.

V is TRBV7-6 and J is TRBJ1-2, with D perhaps TRBD1 (6 bases). Between the trimmed V and J ends, which lost 1 base and 2 bases, there was a span of 11 bases. Germline-derived CDR1 and CDR2 are SGHVS and FNYEAQ. CDR3 length: 15 residues. The chain's CDR3 is CASSLVSGANYGYTF. The CDR3 DNA follows: TGTGCCAGCAGCTTAGTTTCAGGGGCGAACTATGGCTACACCTTC.

V is TRBV2 and J is TRBJ1-1; 8 positions match TRBD1. V was clipped by 4 bases and J by 2 bases; unmatched bases: 12. The CDR3 is 17 amino acids. Germline loops: CDR1 SNHLY, CDR2 FYNNEI. The CDR3 loop is CASSVSTRTGSNTEAFF. In nucleotides, the CDR3 is TGTGCCAGCAGTGTTTCTACTAGGACAGGGTCAAACACTGAAGCTTTCTTT.

The chain has TRBV7-2 and TRBJ1-1, with TRBD1 identical over 8 bases. With V trimmed by 1 base and J by 4 bases, 8 bases remained unmatched. This CDR3 is 16 amino acids long. Germline loops: CDR1 SGHTA, CDR2 FQGNSA. The CDR3 loop reads CASSLGAGGLGTEAFF. The CDR3, as DNA: TGTGCCAGCAGCTTAGGGGCAGGGGGCTTAGGCACTGAAGCTTTCTTT.

The CDR3: CASSSLGSGTNLSPLHF. The DNA for the CDR3 is TGTGCCAGCAGTTCCCTGGGCTCCGGGACAAATCTTTCACCCCTCCACTTT. The chain has TRBV6-2 or TRBV6-3 and TRBJ1-6; D perhaps matches TRBD1 (6 bases). The CDR3 has 17 residues. Trimming pared 4 bases from V and 9 bases from J, leaving 22 bases between. Germline values: CDR1 MNHEY, CDR2 SVGEGT.